These 28 T cell receptor beta chains came from one sample sequenced in a study of technical replicates of blood from several donors. Measured with immunoSEQ multiplex PCR; TCRdb has only the in-frame clones, and not every one. The sample has 70,000 to 95,000 clones, approximately 93% seen once. The source material was T cells isolated from PBMCs. The receptors derive from a human donor in good health.

Here the CDR3 reads CASSLEKGGMNTGELFF. CDR3 in DNA: TGTGCCAGCAGCTTAGAGAAAGGCGGGATGAACACCGGGGAGCTGTTTTTT. This sequence joins TRBV11-2 and TRBJ2-2; D is perhaps TRBD2 (6 bases). V lost 0 bases and J 1 base, leaving 12 bases between the germline ends. The CDR3 totals 17 residues. Germline V gene sequence: CDR1 SGHAT, CDR2 FQNNGV.

The gene calls are TRBV6-1 and TRBJ1-1; possible D gene TRBD1, 5 bases. Germline V gene sequence: CDR1 MNHNS, CDR2 SASEGT. The ends were cut back, 11 bases at V and 1 base at J, with 11 bases in the middle. There are 12 residues in the CDR3. The CDR3 sequence is CAGARGNTEAFF. The CDR3 nucleotides are TGTGCCGGGGCGCGAGGGAACACTGAAGCTTTCTTT.

CDR3 nucleotide sequence: TGTGCCAGCAGCTTTGGACAGTTAACTAATGAAAAACTGTTTTTT. Protein product: CASSFGQLTNEKLFF. V gene TRBV7-9 combines with J gene TRBJ1-4, with D perhaps TRBD1 (6 bases). The CDR3 is 15 residues long. The V gene lost 3 bases and the J gene lost 1 base, with 9 bases spanning the gap. CDR1 and CDR2 from the germline V gene are SEHNR and FQNEAQ (reference sequence).

The chain carries TRBV6-1 and TRBJ1-4, with no clear D. Germline V gives CDR1 MNHNS, CDR2 SASEGT. V lost 6 bases and J 8 bases, leaving 19 bases between the germline ends. The CDR3 consists of 15 residues. The DNA for the CDR3 is TGTGCCAGCAGGAGAACAAGGAATGTGGAGGAAAAACTGTTTTTT. The encoded protein is CASRRTRNVEEKLFF.

The chain joins TRBV5-4 to TRBJ1-2, with 9 bases that match TRBD1. The germline V gene encodes CDR1 SGHNT and CDR2 YYREEE (reference sequence). With 3 bases clipped from V and 2 bases from J, the junction kept 11 bases outside the gene matches. CDR3 length equals 17 residues. The CDR3 sequence is CASSYGTGTMRNYGYTF. As DNA, the CDR3 is TGTGCCAGCAGCTATGGGACAGGGACTATGCGAAACTATGGCTACACCTTC.

The rearrangement uses TRBV5-1 and TRBJ2-7; D uncertain. V lost 5 bases and J lost 0, with 15 bases in between. CDR1 is SGHRS, CDR2 YFSETQ, per germline. The CDR3 runs to 15 residues. In nucleotides, the CDR3 is TGCGCCAGCAGAGATTGGGCCGCGAGCTCCTACGAGCAGTACTTC. This encodes CASRDWAASSYEQYF.

This rearrangement joins TRBV9 to TRBJ2-3; D is possibly TRBD2 (5 bases). CDR1 and CDR2 (germline): SGDLS, YYNGEE. The CDR3 length is 13 residues. V was shortened by 4 bases and J by 4 bases, with 10 bases between the two germline ends. The DNA of the CDR3 is TGTGCCAGCAGCTTCGGGGTGGCAGATACGCAGTATTTT. This translates into CASSFGVADTQYF.

This clone came up a few times. The chain couples TRBV7-2 to TRBJ1-5; TRBD1 aligns across 7 bases. The V gene's germline CDR1 is SGHTA and CDR2 FQGNSA. The CDR3 covers 15 residues. The junction had 7 bases not matched to a gene; V was cut back by 5 bases and J by 3 bases. CDR3 protein: CASSQLDRDNQPQHF. The CDR3 coding sequence is TGTGCCAGCAGCCAACTCGACAGGGACAATCAGCCCCAGCATTTT.

This sequence joins TRBV11-3 and TRBJ2-1, with D unclear. This CDR3 has 12 residues. V was clipped by 4 bases and J by 10 bases, with 11 bases between them. Looked up from germline, CDR1 is SGHNT and CDR2 is YENEEA. The CDR3 DNA sequence: TGTGCCAGCAGCTCTAGTTTCTGGGAGCAGTTCTTC. Translation gives CASSSSFWEQFF.

The J gene is TRBJ2-7, the V gene TRBV27; D may be TRBD1 (6 bases). The germline gives CDR1 MNHEY, CDR2 SMNVEV (reference sequence). Trimming left V 2 bases short and J 2 bases short, with 13 bases between. The CDR3 spans 15 residues. CDR3: CASSLNAAGAYEQYF. In DNA, the CDR3 is TGTGCCAGCAGTTTAAATGCGGCAGGGGCCTACGAGCAGTACTTC.

The CDR3 is CASSLGTSGSMHNEQFF. CDR3 sequence (DNA): TGTGCCAGCAGCCTAGGGACTAGCGGGAGCATGCACAATGAGCAGTTCTTC. This chain connects TRBV28 to TRBJ2-1, with 14 nucleotides matching TRBD2. The trim removed 6 bases at V and 5 bases at J, leaving 9 bases unmatched. This CDR3 is 17 amino acids long. Germline CDR1 reads MDHEN; CDR2 reads SYDVKM.

The chain carries TRBV27 and TRBJ2-1, with TRBD2 identical over 8 bases. The CDR3 sequence is 14 residues long. Per the germline V gene, CDR1 is MNHEY and CDR2 is SMNVEV (reference sequence). V lost 8 bases and J lost 6; bases outside the gene matches: 9. As DNA, the CDR3 is TGTGCCAGCGCTACCCACAGCGGGAGCAATGAGCAGTTCTTC. Residues: CASATHSGSNEQFF.

The rearrangement uses TRBV6-5 and TRBJ2-1; 8 bases align to TRBD2. Germline V gene lookup returns CDR1 MNHEY and CDR2 SVGAGI. V lost 2 bases, J lost 11 bases, and 8 bases stayed unmatched. The CDR3 spans 14 residues. DNA of the CDR3: TGTGCCAGCAGTTACCGCGGACTAGCCAACCAGCAGTTCTTC. Translated, it gives CASSYRGLANQQFF.

CDR3 sequence (DNA): TGTGCCGTATGGACAGGGGACACAGATACGCAGTATTTT. Translated: CAVWTGDTDTQYF. The V gene is TRBV2, the J gene TRBJ2-3; 9 bases are a match to TRBD1. Germline loops: CDR1 SNHLY, CDR2 FYNNEI. This CDR3 is 13 amino acids long. V trimming: 11 bases; J trimming: 2 bases; junction bases outside the gene matches: 5.

The chain combines TRBV10-3 with TRBJ1-4; D not certain. Trimming took off 5 bases at V and 2 bases at J, with 15 bases between the two ends. The CDR3 has 16 amino acids. Germline V gene lookup returns CDR1 ENHRY and CDR2 SYGVKD. In nucleotides, the CDR3 is TGTGCCATCAGTATTGGTCTGCAGGTGACTAATGAAAAACTGTTTTTT. Translating gives CAISIGLQVTNEKLFF.

The chain combines TRBV11-2 with TRBJ1-1; D gene uncertain. Trimming pared 0 bases from V and 1 base from J, leaving 3 bases between. Per the germline V gene, CDR1 is SGHAT and CDR2 is FQNNGV. The CDR3 spans 13 residues. Here the CDR3 DNA reads TGTGCCAGCAGCTTAGATCGGAACACTGAAGCTTTCTTT. Translated: CASSLDRNTEAFF.

V usage is TRBV7-9 and J usage is TRBJ2-7; 8 bases match TRBD1. V shed 5 bases, J shed 3 bases, and the junction held 12 bases outside the gene matches. Germline V lookup: CDR1 SEHNR, CDR2 FQNEAQ (reference sequence). The length of the CDR3 is 16 residues. The chain's CDR3 is CASSQIDTTGGYEQYF. The CDR3 DNA is TGTGCCAGCAGCCAGATAGATACTACAGGGGGCTACGAGCAGTACTTC.

The chain uses TRBV11-2 and TRBJ1-1, with a weak D call TRBD1 (5 bases). The CDR3 is made up of 12 amino acids. The ends were cut back, 6 bases at V and 9 bases at J, with 14 bases in the middle. CDR1 and CDR2 from the germline V gene are SGHAT and FQNNGV. The CDR3 nucleotides read TGTGCCAGCAGTTTAACAGGTCCTAAAGCTTTCTTT. Translating it yields CASSLTGPKAFF.

V is TRBV5-1 and J is TRBJ2-3; D unclear. The CDR3 consists of 11 residues. Germline V gives CDR1 SGHRS, CDR2 YFSETQ. The V and J ends lost 5 bases and 6 bases respectively, with 7 bases between them. CDR3 protein: CASRASDTQYF. CDR3 in DNA: TGCGCCAGCAGGGCTTCTGATACGCAGTATTTT.

This chain links TRBV30 with TRBJ2-7, with TRBD1 matching 7 bases. Germline CDR1 is GTSNPN and CDR2 is SVGIG (reference sequence). The trim removed 6 bases at V and 6 bases at J, leaving 20 bases unmatched. The CDR3 length is 16 residues. The CDR3 here is CACSFLPTGVVGEQYF. The CDR3, as DNA: TGTGCCTGTTCTTTCCTTCCTACAGGGGTGGTCGGCGAGCAGTACTTC.

The rearrangement joins TRBV10-3 to TRBJ2-3, with TRBD2 matching 7 bases. The CDR3 is made up of 14 amino acids. V dropped 7 bases and J dropped 4; count of bases not matched to a gene: 8. Germline assignment: CDR1 ENHRY and CDR2 SYGVKD. CDR3 protein: CAITAGEIADTQYF. The CDR3 coding sequence is TGTGCCATCACGGCGGGGGAAATTGCAGATACGCAGTATTTT.

The genes are TRBV7-9 and TRBJ2-1; the match to TRBD2 covers 9 bases. This CDR3 has 14 amino acids. Losses at the gene ends were 5 bases for V and 4 bases for J; bases not matched to a gene: 3. Germline V gene data show CDR1 as SEHNR and CDR2 as FQNEAQ (reference sequence). The CDR3 nucleotides read TGTGCCAGCAGCCCTAGCGGGGCTTACAATGAGCAGTTCTTC. Translation gives CASSPSGAYNEQFF.

The chain joins TRBV11-2 to TRBJ2-3; D unresolved. V gave up 4 bases and J gave up 4 bases, with 18 bases separating them. Germline CDR1 is SGHAT and CDR2 is FQNNGV. CDR3 length: 16 amino acids. Here the CDR3 reads CASSSSTPPGPDTQYF. CDR3 DNA: TGTGCCAGCAGCTCATCGACACCCCCTGGGCCAGATACGCAGTATTTT.

Of note for this clone: This same CDR3 is encoded by further DNA sequences in the sample. The V and J genes are TRBV5-1 and TRBJ1-2, with TRBD1 matching over 7 bases. There are 14 residues in the CDR3. Trimming at V came to 0 bases and at J to 3 bases, leaving 2 bases not matched to a gene. Germline assignment: CDR1 SGHRS and CDR2 YFSETQ. The CDR3 loop is CASSLEGGYYGYTF. The CDR3 coding sequence is TGCGCCAGCAGCTTGGAAGGGGGCTACTATGGCTACACCTTC. Complete variable domain (other parts from reference TRBV5-1 and TRBJ1-2): KAGVTQTPRYLIKTRGQQVTLSCSPISGHRSVSWYQQTPGQGLQFLFEYFSETQRNKGNFPGRFSGRQFSNSRSEMNVSTLELGDSALYLCASSLEGGYYGYTFGSGTRLTVV.

The V gene is TRBV9, the J gene TRBJ1-3; 8 positions agree with TRBD1. CDR3 length: 15 residues. V shed 4 bases and J 4 bases; nucleotides not matched to a gene: 7. CDR1 and CDR2 from the germline V gene are SGDLS and YYNGEE. The CDR3 sequence is CASSPRTGNGNTIYF. CDR3 in DNA: TGTGCCAGCAGCCCACGGACAGGGAACGGAAACACCATATATTTT.

V usage is TRBV5-1 and J usage is TRBJ2-1; 8 bases are shared with TRBD1. Germline lookup yields CDR1 SGHRS and CDR2 YFSETQ. Losses at the gene ends were 1 base for V and 5 bases for J; bases not matched to a gene: 5. The CDR3 sequence is 15 residues long. The CDR3 DNA is TGCGCCAGCAGCTTGTACGGGACAGGTCACAATGAGCAGTTCTTC. This codes for CASSLYGTGHNEQFF.

The genes are TRBV12-2 and TRBJ1-4; TRBD1, the table's D call, lacks a check against the DNA. TRBV12-2 is listed as a pseudogene. The CDR3 is 21 residues long. As DNA, the CDR3 is TGTGCAAGTCGCTTAGAAGGGAACGGGACAGGGAAGGAGGCAACTAATGAAAAACTGTTTTTT. Its protein is CASRLEGNGTGKEATNEKLFF.

The chain employs TRBV6-1 and TRBJ2-3; TRBD1 matches 7 bases. This CDR3 comprises 15 residues. Trimming cost V 7 bases and J 6 bases; bases outside gene matches: 13. The V gene's germline CDR1 is MNHNS and CDR2 SASEGT. The CDR3 DNA follows: TGTGCCAGCACTAAATTACAGGGGCTACCGGATACGCAGTATTTT. This translates into CASTKLQGLPDTQYF.